The clone carrying this TCR beta chain was counted at least ten times. The antigen is not known. This entry belongs to a study of regulatory T cells in long-lasting Graves disease. Study conclusions and caveats: Persistent disease samples used TRBV28, TRBJ1-2 and TRBJ2-5 preferentially.

Time point defined: newly diagnosed GD, antithyroid drugs for less than 3 months. RNA extracted from PBMCs served as the sequencing template. Patients met American Thyroid Association criteria for Graves' disease. Building the TCR beta libraries relied on iRepertoire HTBI primers, and CDR3 regions underwent Arm-PCR. TCRdb independently ran MiXCR on the multiplex PCR reads; one entry per CDR3 protein. The table records roughly 250,000 distinct CDR3 sequences, about 20% of them present only once. Germline V lookup: CDR1 LGHNT, CDR2 FRNRAP. The CDR3 runs 13 residues. After removal of 5 bases from V and 3 bases from J, the junction contained 3 bases not matched to a gene. The data also belong to a second study, concerning T cells in Graves' hyperthyroidism and ophthalmopathy. As that study records: The definition of stable Graves' hyperthyroidism was no ophthalmopathy progression within 18 months. The primer set for the first-round RT-PCR of the TCR CDR3 was HTBI.

The source material was peripheral blood mononuclear cells (PBMCs), sampled at new diagnosis, from a patient treated with antithyroid drugs. The chain recombines TRBV12-5 with TRBJ2-7, with TRBD1 matching over 8 bases. This clonotype originated in a woman between 25 and 40 years old with Graves disease. CDR3 region: CASGADRGYEQYF. CDR3 nucleotides: TGTGCTAGTGGTGCCGACAGGGGCTACGAGCAGTACTTC. The full variable domain, its missing parts supplied by reference TRBV12-5 and TRBJ2-7, is DARVTQTPRHKVTEMGQEVTMRCQPILGHNTVFWYRQTMMQGLELLAYFRNRAPLDDSGMPKDRFSAEMPDATLATLKIQPSEPRDSAVYFCASGADRGYEQYFGPGTRLTVT.